This T cell receptor beta chain was recovered during a study of cytomegalovirus exposure and HLA in healthy donors. Overall study results and limits: In an earlier analysis, about 87% or about 30%: the productive usage of most TCR beta V segments. It was assumed in the presence/absence analyses that sequencing depth was roughly uniform across donors.

Concerning this clone itself: The antigen is not known.

PCR involved 60 Vbeta and 13 Jbeta primers. TCRdb keeps only in-frame clones here, not all; method: immunoSEQ multiplex PCR. The table lists 160,000 or so clones, roughly 84% of them singletons. The TCR sequence derives from a man aged 18 to 30 in good health and CMV-seronegative. Sequenced material: PBMCs.

As DNA, the CDR3 is TGTGCCAGCAGCGTAAATTTCGACAGGGCGGGCTCACCCCTCCACTTT. Protein: CASSVNFDRAGSPLHF. The V call is TRBV9, the J call TRBJ1-6; 7 nucleotides agree with TRBD1. Germline V gene data show CDR1 as SGDLS and CDR2 as YYNGEE. The CDR3 contains 16 residues. The V segment lost 1 base and the J segment 10 bases; nucleotides outside the gene matches: 11.